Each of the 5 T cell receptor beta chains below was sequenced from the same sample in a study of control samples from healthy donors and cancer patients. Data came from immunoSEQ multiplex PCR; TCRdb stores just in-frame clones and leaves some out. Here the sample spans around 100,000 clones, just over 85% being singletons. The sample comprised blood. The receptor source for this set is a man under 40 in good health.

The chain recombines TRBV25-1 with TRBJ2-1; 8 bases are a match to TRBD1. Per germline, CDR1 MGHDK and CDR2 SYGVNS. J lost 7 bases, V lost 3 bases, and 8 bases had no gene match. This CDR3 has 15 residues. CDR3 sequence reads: CASSEGTGGKNEQFF. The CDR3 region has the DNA TGTGCCAGCAGTGAGGGAACAGGGGGGAAGAATGAGCAGTTCTTC.

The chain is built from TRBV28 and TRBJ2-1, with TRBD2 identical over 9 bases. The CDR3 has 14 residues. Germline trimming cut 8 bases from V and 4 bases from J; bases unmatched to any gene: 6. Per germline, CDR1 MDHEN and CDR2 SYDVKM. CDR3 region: CASQRLAVYNEQFF. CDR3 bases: TGTGCCAGCCAGCGACTAGCGGTATACAATGAGCAGTTCTTC.

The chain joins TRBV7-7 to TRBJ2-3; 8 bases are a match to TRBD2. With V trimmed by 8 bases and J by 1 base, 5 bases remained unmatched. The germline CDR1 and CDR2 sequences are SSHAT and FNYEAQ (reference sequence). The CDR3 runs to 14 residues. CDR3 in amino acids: CASAWREGTDTQYF. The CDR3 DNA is TGTGCCAGCGCGTGGCGGGAGGGCACAGATACGCAGTATTTT.

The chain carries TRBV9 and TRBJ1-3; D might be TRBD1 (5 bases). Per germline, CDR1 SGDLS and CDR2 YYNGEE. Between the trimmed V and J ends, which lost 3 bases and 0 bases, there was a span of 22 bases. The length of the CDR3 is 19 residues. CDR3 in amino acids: CASSAPGRGSLHSGNTIYF. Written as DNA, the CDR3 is TGTGCCAGCAGCGCCCCGGGACGGGGTAGTCTACACTCTGGAAACACCATATATTTT. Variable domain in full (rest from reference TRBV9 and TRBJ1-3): DSGVTQTPKHLITATGQRVTLRCSPRSGDLSVYWYQQSLDQGLQFLIQYYNGEERAKGNILERFSAQQFPDLHSELNLSSLELGDSALYFCASSAPGRGSLHSGNTIYFGEGSWLTVV.

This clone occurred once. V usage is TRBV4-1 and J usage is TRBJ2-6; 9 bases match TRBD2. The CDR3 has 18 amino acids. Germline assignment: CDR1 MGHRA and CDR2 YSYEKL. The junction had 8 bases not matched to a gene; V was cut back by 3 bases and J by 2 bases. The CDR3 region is CASSQGLALGPGANVLTF. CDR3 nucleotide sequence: TGCGCCAGCAGCCAGGGACTAGCTCTTGGTCCTGGGGCCAACGTCCTGACTTTC.